These 7 T cell receptor beta chains were sequenced from one sample in a study of cytomegalovirus exposure and HLA in healthy donors (TCRdb year 2017). Libraries were prepared through the immunoSEQ multiplex PCR assay. The multiplex PCR relied on a mix of 60 forward primers for TCR Vbeta segments and 13 reverse primers for TCR Jbeta segments. TCRdb stores this immuneACCESS table with in-frame sequences only. Part of the clones is absent; in the studies checked, under half of the shortfall reflects unresolved V genes, and no reason is known for the rest. The sample's records list 35,000 to 45,000 clones. In total, the top ten clones hold approximately 6.2% of the sample. Sequenced sample: PBMCs. The receptors here all came from a man aged 25-45 years in good health and CMV-seronegative.

The J gene is TRBJ2-7, the V gene TRBV5-6; D perhaps matches TRBD2 (5 bases). The V end was cut by 2 bases, the J end by 1 base, with 7 bases between. This CDR3 has 13 residues. Looked up from germline, CDR1 is SGHDT and CDR2 is YYEEEE. The CDR3 bases are TGTGCCAGCAGCTTAGGGAGTTCCTACGAGCAGTACTTC. Protein product: CASSLGSSYEQYF.

The chain uses TRBV4-1 and TRBJ2-5; 12 bases map to TRBD2. J gave up 0 bases and V 1 base, and 3 bases lay outside the gene matches. From germline, CDR1 is MGHRA and CDR2 YSYEKL. This CDR3 is built from 17 residues. CDR3 region: CASSQGTSGDYQETQYF. The CDR3 DNA is TGCGCCAGCAGCCAAGGGACTAGCGGGGACTACCAAGAGACCCAGTACTTC.

The chain links TRBV5-6 to TRBJ1-2; TRBD1 matches at 7 bases. Germline CDR1 reads SGHDT; CDR2 reads YYEEEE. The V and J ends lost 5 bases and 4 bases, in that order; junction bases with no gene match: 8. The length of the CDR3 is 14 residues. The CDR3 spells CASSPGTAIYGYTF. The CDR3 DNA sequence: TGTGCCAGCAGTCCCGGGACAGCCATCTATGGCTACACCTTC.

The gene calls are TRBV4-3 and TRBJ1-1; D perhaps matches TRBD1 (6 bases). The CDR3 runs 13 residues. The ends were cut back, 4 bases at V and 1 base at J, with 7 bases in the middle. CDR1 LGHNA and CDR2 YSLEER come from the germline V gene. For the CDR3, the DNA is TGCGCCAGCAGCCGGGGACAGAACACTGAAGCTTTCTTT. Residues: CASSRGQNTEAFF.

The DNA for the CDR3 is TGCAGCGTGTTTTGGGTTTCTAACAGTGAAAAACTGTTTTTT. Translating it yields CSVFWVSNSEKLFF. The chain uses TRBV29-1 and TRBJ1-4; no firm D call. The CDR3 is 14 residues long. Germline V gene sequence: CDR1 SQVTM, CDR2 ANQGSEA. V lost 6 bases and J lost 7, with 18 bases in between.

The gene calls are TRBV16 and TRBJ1-3; D unresolved. The CDR3 extends over 15 amino acids. Germline V gene lookup returns CDR1 KGHSY and CDR2 FQNENV. The germline V and J ends were trimmed by 0 bases and 0 bases, with 6 bases remaining between them. The CDR3 here is CASSQSSPSGNTIYF. In nucleotides, the CDR3 is TGTGCCAGCAGCCAATCTAGCCCCTCTGGAAACACCATATATTTT.

The rearrangement joins TRBV7-9 to TRBJ2-5; D gene uncertain. With 3 bases removed from V and 3 bases from J, the gap between germline ends came to 14 bases. The CDR3 loop spans 15 amino acids. Germline V gene lookup returns CDR1 SEHNR and CDR2 FQNEAQ (reference sequence). CDR3 nucleotide sequence: TGTGCCAGCAGCTTCTTAGCCCCTCCCAAAGAGACCCAGTACTTC. Protein sequence: CASSFLAPPKETQYF.